This T cell receptor (beta chain) was profiled in a study of cytomegalovirus exposure and HLA in healthy donors. In the PCR, 60 Vbeta and 13 Jbeta primers were used. Repertoires were generated with immunoSEQ multiplex PCR, while TCRdb's copy carries only in-frame clones and drops some. The sample lists 90,000 to 150,000 clones; roughly 80% were seen once. The table lists this clone with a few counts. Its target is unknown. Points from the study as a whole: Accurate HLA-A and HLA-B prediction from TCR beta sequences was reported for most subjects.

This receptor was identified in a woman in her twenties or thirties in good health and CMV-seropositive. Sequenced sample: PBMCs.

This CDR3 reads CASSYRGGPGETQYF. CDR3 DNA sequence: TGTGCCAGCAGTTACCGCGGGGGGCCCGGGGAGACCCAGTACTTC. The chain recombines TRBV6-6 with TRBJ2-5; TRBD2 matches at 8 bases. The trim removed 2 bases at V and 5 bases at J, leaving 7 bases unmatched. CDR3 length: 15 amino acids. Germline CDR1 reads MNHNY; CDR2 reads SVGAGI (reference sequence).